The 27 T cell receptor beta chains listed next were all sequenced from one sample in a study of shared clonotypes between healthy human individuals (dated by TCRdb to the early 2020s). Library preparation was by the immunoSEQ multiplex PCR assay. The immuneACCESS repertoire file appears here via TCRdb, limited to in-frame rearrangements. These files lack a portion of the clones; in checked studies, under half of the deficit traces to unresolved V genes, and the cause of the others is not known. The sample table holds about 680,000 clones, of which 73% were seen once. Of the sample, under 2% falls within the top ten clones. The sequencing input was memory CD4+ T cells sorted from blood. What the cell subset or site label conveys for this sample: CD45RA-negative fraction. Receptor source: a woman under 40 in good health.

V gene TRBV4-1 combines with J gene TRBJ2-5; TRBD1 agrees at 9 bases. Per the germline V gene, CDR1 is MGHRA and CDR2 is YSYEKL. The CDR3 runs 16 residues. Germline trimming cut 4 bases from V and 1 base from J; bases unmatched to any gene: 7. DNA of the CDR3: TGCGCCAGCAGCCTTACGGGACAGGGCCTCCAAGAGACCCAGTACTTC. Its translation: CASSLTGQGLQETQYF.

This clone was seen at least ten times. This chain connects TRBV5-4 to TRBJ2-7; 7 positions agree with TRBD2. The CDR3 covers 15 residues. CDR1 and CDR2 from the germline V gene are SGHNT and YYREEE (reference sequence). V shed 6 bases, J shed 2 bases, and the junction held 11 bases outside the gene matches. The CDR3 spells CASKWDVGGTYEQYF. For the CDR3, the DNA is TGTGCCAGCAAATGGGATGTGGGGGGGACCTACGAGCAGTACTTC. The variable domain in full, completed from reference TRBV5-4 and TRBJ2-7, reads ETGVTQSPTHLIKTRGQQVTLRCSSQSGHNTVSWYQQALGQGPQFIFQYYREEENGRGNFPPRFSGLQFPNYSSELNVNALELDDSALYLCASKWDVGGTYEQYFGPGTRLTVT.

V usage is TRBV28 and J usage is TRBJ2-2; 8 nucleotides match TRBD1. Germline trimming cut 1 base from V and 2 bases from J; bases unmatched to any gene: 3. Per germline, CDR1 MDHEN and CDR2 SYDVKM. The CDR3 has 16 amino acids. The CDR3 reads CASSLLGTGNTGELFF. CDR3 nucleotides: TGTGCCAGCAGTTTATTAGGGACAGGAAACACCGGGGAGCTGTTTTTT. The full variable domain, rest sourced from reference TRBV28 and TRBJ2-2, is DVKVTQSSRYLVKRTGEKVFLECVQDMDHENMFWYRQDPGLGLRLIYFSYDVKMKEKGDIPEGYSVSREKKERFSLILESASTNQTSMYLCASSLLGTGNTGELFFGEGSRLTVL.

CDR3 sequence: CASSPDQRASGNTIYF. The DNA of the CDR3 is TGCGCCAGCAGCCCGGACCAGCGGGCCTCTGGAAACACCATATATTTT. This sequence joins TRBV4-1 and TRBJ1-3; D uncertain. V lost 4 bases and J lost 0, with 13 bases in between. Per the germline V gene, CDR1 is MGHRA and CDR2 is YSYEKL. This CDR3 comprises 16 residues.

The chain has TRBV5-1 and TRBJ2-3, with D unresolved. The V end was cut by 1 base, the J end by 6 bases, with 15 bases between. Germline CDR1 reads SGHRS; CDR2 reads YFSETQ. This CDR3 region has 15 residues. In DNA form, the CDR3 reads TGCGCCAGCAGCTTGATGCTCACACTCTCGGATACGCAGTATTTT. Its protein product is CASSLMLTLSDTQYF.

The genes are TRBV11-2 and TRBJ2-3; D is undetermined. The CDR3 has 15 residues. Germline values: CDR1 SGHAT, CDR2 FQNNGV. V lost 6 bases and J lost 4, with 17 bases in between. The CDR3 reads CASSFQPGSPDTQYF. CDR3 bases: TGTGCCAGCAGTTTCCAACCCGGAAGCCCAGATACGCAGTATTTT.

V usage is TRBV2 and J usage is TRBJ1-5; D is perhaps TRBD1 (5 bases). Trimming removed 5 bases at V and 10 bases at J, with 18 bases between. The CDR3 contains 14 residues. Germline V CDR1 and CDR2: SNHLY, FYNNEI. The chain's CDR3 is CASSPGLSPSPQHF. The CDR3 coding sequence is TGTGCCAGCAGTCCGGGACTTTCGCCAAGTCCCCAGCATTTT. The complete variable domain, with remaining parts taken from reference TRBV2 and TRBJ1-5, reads EPEVTQTPSHQVTQMGQEVILRCVPISNHLYFYWYRQILGQKVEFLVSFYNNEISEKSEIFDDQFSVERPDGSNFTLKIRSTKLEDSAMYFCASSPGLSPSPQHFGDGTRLSIL.

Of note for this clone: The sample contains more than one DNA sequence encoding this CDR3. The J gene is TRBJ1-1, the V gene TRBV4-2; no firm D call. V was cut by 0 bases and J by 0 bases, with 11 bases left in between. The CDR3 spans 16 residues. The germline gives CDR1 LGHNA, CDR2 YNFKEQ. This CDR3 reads CASSQDGRGLNTEAFF. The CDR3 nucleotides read TGTGCCAGCAGCCAAGATGGCAGAGGGTTGAACACTGAAGCTTTCTTT.

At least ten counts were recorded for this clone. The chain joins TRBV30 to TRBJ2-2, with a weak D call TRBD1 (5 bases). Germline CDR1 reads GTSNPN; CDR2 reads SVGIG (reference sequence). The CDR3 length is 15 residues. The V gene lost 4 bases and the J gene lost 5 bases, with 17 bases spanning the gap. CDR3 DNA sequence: TGTGCCTGGACGAAGGGGCCGATAATTACCGGGGAGCTGTTTTTT. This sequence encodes CAWTKGPIITGELFF.

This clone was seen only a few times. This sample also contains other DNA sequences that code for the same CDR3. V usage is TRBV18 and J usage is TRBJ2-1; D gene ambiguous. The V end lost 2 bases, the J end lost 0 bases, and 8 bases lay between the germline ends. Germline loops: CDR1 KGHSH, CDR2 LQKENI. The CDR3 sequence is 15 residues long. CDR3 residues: CASSPNGDSYNEQFF. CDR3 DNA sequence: TGTGCCAGCTCACCAAACGGCGACTCCTACAATGAGCAGTTCTTC.

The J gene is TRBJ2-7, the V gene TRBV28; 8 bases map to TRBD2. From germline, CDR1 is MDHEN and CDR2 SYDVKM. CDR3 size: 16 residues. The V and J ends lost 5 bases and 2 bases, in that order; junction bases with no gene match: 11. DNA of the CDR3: TGTGCCAGCAGTGATCTTCTAGCGGGCGTACCCTACGAGCAGTACTTC. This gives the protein CASSDLLAGVPYEQYF.

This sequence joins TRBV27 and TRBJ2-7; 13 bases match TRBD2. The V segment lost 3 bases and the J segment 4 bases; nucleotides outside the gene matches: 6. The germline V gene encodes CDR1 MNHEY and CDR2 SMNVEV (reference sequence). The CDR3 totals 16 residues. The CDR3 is CASSLGLAGKLYEQYF. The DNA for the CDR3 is TGTGCCAGCAGTTTGGGACTAGCGGGAAAATTATACGAGCAGTACTTC.

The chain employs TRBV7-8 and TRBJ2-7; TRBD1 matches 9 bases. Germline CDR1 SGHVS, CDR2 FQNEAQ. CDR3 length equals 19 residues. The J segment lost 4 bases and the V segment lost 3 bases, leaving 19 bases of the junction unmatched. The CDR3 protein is CASSFLGTGKAEGEYEQYF. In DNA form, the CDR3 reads TGTGCCAGCAGCTTCCTTGGGACAGGGAAGGCGGAAGGTGAATACGAGCAGTACTTC. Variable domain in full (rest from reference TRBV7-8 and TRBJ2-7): GAGVSQSPRYKVAKRGQDVALRCDPISGHVSLFWYQQALGQGPEFLTYFQNEAQLDKSGLPSDRFFAERPEGSVSTLKIQRTQQEDSAVYLCASSFLGTGKAEGEYEQYFGPGTRLTVT.

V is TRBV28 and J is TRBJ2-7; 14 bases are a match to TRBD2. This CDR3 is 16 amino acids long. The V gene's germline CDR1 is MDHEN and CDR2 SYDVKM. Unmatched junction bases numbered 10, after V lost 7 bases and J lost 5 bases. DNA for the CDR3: TGTGCCAGCACCCCATCTGGGACTAGCGGGAGAAACGAGCAGTACTTC. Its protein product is CASTPSGTSGRNEQYF.

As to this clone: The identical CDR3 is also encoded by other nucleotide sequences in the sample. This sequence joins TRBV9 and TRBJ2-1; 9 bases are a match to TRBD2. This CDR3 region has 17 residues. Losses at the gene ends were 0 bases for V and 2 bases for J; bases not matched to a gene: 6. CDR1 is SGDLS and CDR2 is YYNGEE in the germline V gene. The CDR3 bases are TGTGCCAGCAGCGTAGGGGTAGCGGGAGCTCCCTACAATGAGCAGTTCTTC. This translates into CASSVGVAGAPYNEQFF.

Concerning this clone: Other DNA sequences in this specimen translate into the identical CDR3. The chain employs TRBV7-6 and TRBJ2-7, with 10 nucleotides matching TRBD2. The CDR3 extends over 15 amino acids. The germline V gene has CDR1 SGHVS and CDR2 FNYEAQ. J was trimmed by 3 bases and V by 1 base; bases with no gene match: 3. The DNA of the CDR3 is TGTGCCAGCAGCTTAGGCACTAGCGGGATCTACGAGCAGTACTTC. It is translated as CASSLGTSGIYEQYF.

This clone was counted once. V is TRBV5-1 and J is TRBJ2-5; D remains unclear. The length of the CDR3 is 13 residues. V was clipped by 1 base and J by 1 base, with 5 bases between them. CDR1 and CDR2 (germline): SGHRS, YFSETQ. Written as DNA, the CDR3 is TGCGCCAGCAGCTTGAGTCTCCAAGAGACCCAGTACTTC. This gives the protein CASSLSLQETQYF.

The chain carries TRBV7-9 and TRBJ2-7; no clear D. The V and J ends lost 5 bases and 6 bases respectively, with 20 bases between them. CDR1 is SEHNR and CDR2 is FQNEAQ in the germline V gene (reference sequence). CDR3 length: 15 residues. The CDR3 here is CASSRLGISGSEQYF. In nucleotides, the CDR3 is TGTGCCAGCAGCCGATTGGGAATTTCGGGCTCCGAGCAGTACTTC.

CDR3 in amino acids: CASSSQVKELFF. The CDR3 DNA follows: TGTGCCAGCAGCTCCCAAGTTAAGGAGCTGTTTTTT. The J gene is TRBJ2-2, the V gene TRBV7-9; D remains ambiguous. Trimming took off 4 bases at V and 10 bases at J, with 10 bases between the two ends. Germline lookup yields CDR1 SEHNR and CDR2 FQNEAQ (reference sequence). The CDR3 spans 12 residues.

The DNA for the CDR3 is TGTGCCAGCAGTGATTTCCCGGGACAGGGTGCCTATGGCTACACCTTC. The encoded protein is CASSDFPGQGAYGYTF. The chain joins TRBV2 to TRBJ1-2, with 9 bases lining up with TRBD1. There are 16 residues in the CDR3. Germline lookup yields CDR1 SNHLY and CDR2 FYNNEI. J lost 4 bases, V lost 3 bases, and 9 bases had no gene match.

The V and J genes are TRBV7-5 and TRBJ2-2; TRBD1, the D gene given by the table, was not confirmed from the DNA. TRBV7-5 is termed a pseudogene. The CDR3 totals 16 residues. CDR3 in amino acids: CASSPGGQGNTGELFF. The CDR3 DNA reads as TGTGCCAGCAGCCCGGGCGGACAGGGGAACACCGGGGAGCTGTTTTTT.

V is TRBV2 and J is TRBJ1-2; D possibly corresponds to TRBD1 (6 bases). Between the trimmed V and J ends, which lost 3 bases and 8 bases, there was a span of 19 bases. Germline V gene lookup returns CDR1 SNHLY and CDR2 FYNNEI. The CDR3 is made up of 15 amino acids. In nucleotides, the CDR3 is TGTGCCAGCAGTGAGGGGCAGGGGCCCTTTAGAGGCTACACCTTC. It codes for CASSEGQGPFRGYTF.

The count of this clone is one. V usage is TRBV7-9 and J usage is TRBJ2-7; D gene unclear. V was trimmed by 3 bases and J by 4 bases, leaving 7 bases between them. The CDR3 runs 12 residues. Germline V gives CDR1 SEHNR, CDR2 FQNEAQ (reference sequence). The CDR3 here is CASSFVVYEQYF. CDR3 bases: TGTGCCAGCAGCTTCGTGGTGTACGAGCAGTACTTC.

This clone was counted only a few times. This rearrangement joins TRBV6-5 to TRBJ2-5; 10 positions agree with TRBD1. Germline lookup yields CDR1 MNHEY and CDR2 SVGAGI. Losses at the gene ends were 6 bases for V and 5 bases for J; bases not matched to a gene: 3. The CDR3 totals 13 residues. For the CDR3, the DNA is TGTGCCAGCAGGGGACAGGGGACGGAGACCCAGTACTTC. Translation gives CASRGQGTETQYF.

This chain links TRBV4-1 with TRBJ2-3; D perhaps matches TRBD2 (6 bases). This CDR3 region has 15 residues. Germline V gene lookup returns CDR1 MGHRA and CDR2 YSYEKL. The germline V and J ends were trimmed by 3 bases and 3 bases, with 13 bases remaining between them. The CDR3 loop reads CASSHGEGRTDTQYF. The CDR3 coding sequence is TGCGCCAGCAGCCATGGAGAAGGGAGGACAGATACGCAGTATTTT.

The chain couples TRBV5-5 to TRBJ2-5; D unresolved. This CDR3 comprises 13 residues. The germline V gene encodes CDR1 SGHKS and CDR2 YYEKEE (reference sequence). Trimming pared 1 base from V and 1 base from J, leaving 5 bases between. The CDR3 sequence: CASSLHSQETQYF. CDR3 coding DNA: TGTGCCAGCAGCTTGCACAGCCAAGAGACCCAGTACTTC.

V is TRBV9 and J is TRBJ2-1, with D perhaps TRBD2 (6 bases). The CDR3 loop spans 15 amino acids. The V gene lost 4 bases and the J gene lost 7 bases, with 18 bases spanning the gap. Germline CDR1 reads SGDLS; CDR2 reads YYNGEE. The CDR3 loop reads CASSSRTSRQNEQFF. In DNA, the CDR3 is TGTGCCAGCAGCTCTCGTACTAGCAGGCAGAATGAGCAGTTCTTC. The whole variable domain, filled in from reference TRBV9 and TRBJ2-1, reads DSGVTQTPKHLITATGQRVTLRCSPRSGDLSVYWYQQSLDQGLQFLIQYYNGEERAKGNILERFSAQQFPDLHSELNLSSLELGDSALYFCASSSRTSRQNEQFFGPGTRLTVL.